Shown below are 15 T cell receptor beta chains from a single sample sequenced in a study of blood T cell repertoires in COVID-19. Sequenced by immunoSEQ multiplex PCR; TCRdb stores in-frame clones only, minus some. The sample shows about 180,000 clones, about 81% of them seen only once. Input material: peripheral blood. These receptors were taken from a woman of 80 years or more with COVID-19, enrolled during active disease.

The CDR3 nucleotides read TGTGCCAGCAGGGGGACAGGATCTGAAGCTTTCTTT. It codes for CASRGTGSEAFF. The V gene is TRBV3-1 (or the pseudogene TRBV3-2), the J gene TRBJ1-1; TRBD1 aligns across 8 bases. The germline CDR1 and CDR2 sequences are LGHDT and YNNKEL (reference sequence). With 6 bases clipped from V and 6 bases from J, the junction kept 3 bases outside the gene matches. CDR3 size: 12 residues.

The gene calls are TRBV18 and TRBJ2-1; perhaps TRBD1 as D (5 bases). V lost 6 bases, J lost 8 bases, and 17 bases lay in between. CDR3 length: 14 residues. The germline CDR1 and CDR2 sequences are KGHSH and LQKENI. The CDR3 region has the DNA TGTGCCAGCTCTCCCCCTACCCAGGGTCATGAGCAGTTCTTC. Translating it yields CASSPPTQGHEQFF.

The chain recombines TRBV2 with TRBJ1-2; 10 bases fit TRBD1. The ends lost 5 bases at V and 3 bases at J; junction bases unmatched: 3. This CDR3 region has 14 residues. CDR1 is SNHLY, CDR2 FYNNEI, per germline. The CDR3 DNA reads TGTGCCAGCAGTCAGACAGGGGGCGACTATGGCTACACCTTC. Residues: CASSQTGGDYGYTF.

CDR3 amino acids: CASSRTGGAAYEQYF. CDR3 nucleotides: TGTGCCAGCAGCCGAACCGGGGGTGCGGCTTACGAGCAGTACTTC. The chain is built from TRBV16 and TRBJ2-7; D possibly corresponds to TRBD2 (6 bases). The CDR3 contains 15 residues. Germline V CDR1 and CDR2: KGHSY, FQNENV. Trimming left V 4 bases short and J 4 bases short, with 17 bases between.

This chain links TRBV12-3 or TRBV12-4 with TRBJ2-3, with D unresolved. V lost 10 bases, J lost 0 bases, and 11 bases lay in between. CDR3 length: 13 residues. CDR3 sequence reads: CATTVGSTDTQYF. The DNA of the CDR3 is TGTGCCACCACAGTAGGTAGCACAGATACGCAGTATTTT.

The rearrangement uses TRBV5-4 and TRBJ2-1; 9 bases match TRBD1. The CDR3 totals 13 residues. J gave up 6 bases and V 2 bases, and 0 bases lay outside the gene matches. In germline, CDR1 is SGHNT, CDR2 YYREEE (reference sequence). The CDR3 sequence is CASSLQGANEQFF. The CDR3 nucleotides read TGTGCCAGCAGCTTACAGGGGGCCAATGAGCAGTTCTTC.

This clone has a handful of counts. The chain is built from TRBV3-1 (or the pseudogene TRBV3-2) and TRBJ1-4; TRBD1 matches 8 bases. The junction had 5 bases not matched to a gene; V was cut back by 3 bases and J by 8 bases. Germline CDR1 and CDR2: LGHDT and YNNKEL (reference sequence). The CDR3 contains 14 residues. Here the CDR3 DNA reads TGTGCCAGCAGCCACCAGGGGGCGGTAGAAAAACTGTTTTTT. It specifies CASSHQGAVEKLFF.

The V call is TRBV21-1, the J call TRBJ2-7; TRBD1, the D gene given by the table, was not confirmed from the DNA. TRBV21-1 is a pseudogene. This CDR3 spans 13 amino acids. Written as DNA, the CDR3 is TGTGCCAGCCGAATTCCACAGGCGTACGAGCAGTACTTC. Its translation is CASRIPQAYEQYF.

The chain employs TRBV7-6 and TRBJ2-7; D possibly corresponds to TRBD1 (6 bases). CDR3 size: 14 residues. Germline CDR1 SGHVS, CDR2 FNYEAQ. Trimming cost V 1 base and J 7 bases, with 14 bases left between them. This chain's CDR3 is CASSLVTRQAEQYF. CDR3 nucleotides: TGTGCCAGCAGCTTAGTGACCCGACAGGCTGAGCAGTACTTC.

The rearrangement uses TRBV7-9 and TRBJ1-2; D gene ambiguous. The germline gives CDR1 SEHNR, CDR2 FQNEAQ (reference sequence). The CDR3 is 12 residues long. The V gene lost 2 bases and the J gene lost 8 bases, with 9 bases spanning the gap. The CDR3 coding sequence is TGTGCCAGCAGCTTAAACAGAGTCGGCTACACCTTC. Its protein product is CASSLNRVGYTF.

The rearrangement joins TRBV3-1 (or the pseudogene TRBV3-2) to TRBJ2-1; tentative D call: TRBD2 (6 bases). Trimming took off 4 bases at V and 9 bases at J, with 13 bases between the two ends. The CDR3 runs to 13 residues. Looked up from germline, CDR1 is LGHDT and CDR2 is YNNKEL (reference sequence). The CDR3 DNA reads as TGTGCCAGCAGCCCATGGGACGGGGGTGAGCAGTTCTTC. It is translated as CASSPWDGGEQFF.

The chain has TRBV5-1 and TRBJ2-3; 7 bases are a match to TRBD2. CDR1 is SGHRS and CDR2 is YFSETQ in the germline V gene. The CDR3 covers 16 residues. V dropped 0 bases and J dropped 0; count of bases not matched to a gene: 4. CDR3 loop: CASSLEAAGSTDTQYF. The CDR3 DNA sequence: TGCGCCAGCAGCTTGGAAGCAGCGGGGAGCACAGATACGCAGTATTTT.

The chain joins TRBV5-5 to TRBJ2-1; unclear D gene. Trimming removed 0 bases from V and 6 bases from J, with 7 bases in between. The CDR3 loop spans 13 amino acids. Germline V gene sequence: CDR1 SGHKS, CDR2 YYEKEE (reference sequence). CDR3 coding DNA: TGTGCCAGCAGCTTGGGAGCGCTCAATGAGCAGTTCTTC. It is translated as CASSLGALNEQFF. Full variable domain (missing parts from reference TRBV5-5 and TRBJ2-1): DAGVTQSPTHLIKTRGQQVTLRCSPISGHKSVSWYQQVLGQGPQFIFQYYEKEERGRGNFPDRFSARQFPNYSSELNVNALLLGDSALYLCASSLGALNEQFFGPGTRLTVL.

Only one count was recorded for this clone. The chain has TRBV15 and TRBJ2-7; 9 bases are shared with TRBD1. Per germline, CDR1 LNHNV and CDR2 YYDKDF (reference sequence). Losses at the gene ends were 0 bases for V and 3 bases for J; bases not matched to a gene: 6. The CDR3 loop spans 16 amino acids. Here the CDR3 reads CATSREAGTGIYEQYF. CDR3 nucleotides: TGTGCCACCAGCAGAGAGGCCGGGACAGGGATCTACGAGCAGTACTTC. Looking up the rest from reference TRBV15 and TRBJ2-7 gives the full variable domain: DAMVIQNPRYQVTQFGKPVTLSCSQTLNHNVMYWYQQKSSQAPKLLFHYYDKDFNNEADTPDNFQSRRPNTSFCFLDIRSPGLGDTAMYLCATSREAGTGIYEQYFGPGTRLTVT.

The J gene is TRBJ1-1, the V gene TRBV29-1; D unresolved. The CDR3 contains 13 residues. V was clipped by 6 bases and J by 1 base, with 12 bases between them. CDR1 is SQVTM, CDR2 ANQGSEA, per germline. CDR3: CSVAEGTNTEAFF. The CDR3 DNA is TGCAGCGTGGCTGAGGGAACGAACACTGAAGCTTTCTTT.